The clone carrying this TCR beta chain appeared many times. Its target is unknown. These data come from a study of human T cells and chemical hapten exposure. Looking at the study overall: Minor volume differences among pooled libraries chiefly drove per-sample TCR yield variation. Regarding the study as a whole: Expanded TCRs were compared with controls, and the expanded TCRs formed significantly more large CDR3 similarity clusters. With patch test score, the counts of PT1 expanded TCRs showed a positive correlation.

MiXCR was run by TCRdb on the RACE reads, yielding one entry per CDR3 protein. Found here are just under 350,000 distinct CDR3 sequences, about 7% of them singletons; the top ten hold less than 10%. The CDR3 is made up of 16 amino acids. V was clipped by 4 bases and J by 2 bases, with 16 bases between them. Documented time point: patch test 1, 2 weeks after DPC sensitization. Sample treatment: therapeutic diphenylcyclopropenone sensitization with weekly scalp DPC. Those who donated were patients with alopecia, 18 to 70 years of age, and suitable for DPC. This chain joins TRBV12-3 or TRBV12-4 and TRBJ2-3; perhaps TRBD2 as D (7 bases). This TCR came from a woman younger than 35 with alopecia areata. Some clones in this sample may be carry-over from other donors' samples. The source material was whole blood, sampled in connection with sensitization to the hapten diphenylcyclopropenone (DPC). CDR3 nucleotides: TGTGCCAGCAGTTCCCAGGGGCGGGGGTTCACAGATACGCAGTATTTT. Encoded protein: CASSSQGRGFTDTQYF.